The entry below gives a single T cell receptor beta chain sequence along with its context. V was shortened by 5 bases and J by 2 bases, with 6 bases between the two germline ends. The CDR3 runs to 13 residues. The record originates from a study of blood T cells in healthy people across ages. It was with a sample-barcoded 5' primer and a J-beta primer mix that a second PCR of roughly 6 to 12 cycles was run. Every cDNA molecule carried a tag from a template-switch adaptor bearing 12 random nucleotides. Via MiXCR, TCRdb re-called the 5' RACE reads, giving one row per CDR3 protein. The repertoire consists of 600,000 or so distinct CDR3 sequences, with roughly 30% occurring once and the leading ten covering 15% to 18%.

Source material: blood. The sequence was obtained from an elderly woman in good health. The chain joins TRBV12-3 or TRBV12-4 to TRBJ2-2; D is uncertain. Written as DNA, the CDR3 is TGTGCCAGCAGTAACTTAAACACCGGGGAGCTGTTTTTT. Amino acid sequence: CASSNLNTGELFF.